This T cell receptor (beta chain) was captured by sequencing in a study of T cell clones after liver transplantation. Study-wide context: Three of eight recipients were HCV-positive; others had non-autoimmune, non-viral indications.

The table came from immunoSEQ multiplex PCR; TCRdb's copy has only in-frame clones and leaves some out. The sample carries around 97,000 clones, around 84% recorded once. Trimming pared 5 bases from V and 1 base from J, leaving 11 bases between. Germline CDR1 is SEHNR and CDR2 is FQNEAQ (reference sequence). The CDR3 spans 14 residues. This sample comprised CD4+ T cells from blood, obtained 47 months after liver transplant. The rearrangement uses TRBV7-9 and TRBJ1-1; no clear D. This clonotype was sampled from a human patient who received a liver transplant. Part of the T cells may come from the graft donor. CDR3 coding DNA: TGTGCCAGCAGCCCTCCTCATCCGAACACTGAAGCTTTCTTT. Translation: CASSPPHPNTEAFF.